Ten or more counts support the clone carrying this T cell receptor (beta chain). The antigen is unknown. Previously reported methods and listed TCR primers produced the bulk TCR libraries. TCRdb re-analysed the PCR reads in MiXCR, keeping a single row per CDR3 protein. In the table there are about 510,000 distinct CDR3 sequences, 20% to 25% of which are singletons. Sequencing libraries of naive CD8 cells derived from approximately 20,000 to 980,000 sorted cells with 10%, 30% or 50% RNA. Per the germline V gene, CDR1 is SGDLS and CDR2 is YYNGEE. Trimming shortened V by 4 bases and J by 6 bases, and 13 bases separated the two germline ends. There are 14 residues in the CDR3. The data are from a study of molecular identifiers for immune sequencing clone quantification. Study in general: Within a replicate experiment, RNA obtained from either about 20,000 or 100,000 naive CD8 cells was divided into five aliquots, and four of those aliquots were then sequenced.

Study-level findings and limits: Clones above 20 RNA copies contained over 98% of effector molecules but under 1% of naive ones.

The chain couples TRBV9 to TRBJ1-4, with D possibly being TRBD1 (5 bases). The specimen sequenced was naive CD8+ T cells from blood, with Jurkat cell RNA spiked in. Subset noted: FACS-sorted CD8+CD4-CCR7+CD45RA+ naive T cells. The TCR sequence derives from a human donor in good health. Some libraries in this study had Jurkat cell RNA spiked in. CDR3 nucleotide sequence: TGTGCCAGCAGCCAGGAGGGGTTTGATGAAAAACTGTTTTTT. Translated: CASSQEGFDEKLFF.